This T cell receptor (beta chain) originates from a study of tissue T cells after allogeneic stem cell transplantation. The overall study: Viable blood and marrow gave sorted CD3+ T cells if numbers allowed. Study results and caveats: Some tissue clones might be persisting host cells; their alloreactivity or antigen specificity was not determined.

This CDR3 comprises 17 residues. The germline V gene encodes CDR1 SGHTA and CDR2 FQGNSA. After removal of 0 bases from V and 0 bases from J, the junction contained 6 bases not matched to a gene. Profiled with immunoSEQ multiplex PCR; TCRdb holds only in-frame clones, not every one. The sample lists 35,000 to 50,000 clones, roughly 92% seen once, with 3.5% to 4% in the top ten. Regarding this clone: The antigen is not known.

Specimen: blood, collected before transplantation. This TCR was sampled from a woman aged 35 to 69 who later had graft-versus-host disease after an allogeneic stem cell transplant. The genes are TRBV7-2 and TRBJ2-3; TRBD2 aligns across 7 bases. Here the CDR3 reads CASSLAMNSGSTDTQYF. Written as DNA, the CDR3 is TGTGCCAGCAGCTTAGCGATGAATAGCGGGAGCACAGATACGCAGTATTTT.